This T cell receptor beta chain comes out of a study of blood T cells in healthy people across ages. Study-wide results and caveats: Higher diversity and more naive CD4+ cells were features of long-lived donors, compared to aged donors. Naive T cell percentage showed a strong correlation with TCR beta diversity.

This clonotype showed up many times. Antigen specificity is unknown. No fewer than 6.5 million PBMCs went into each sample. The V gene lost 7 bases and the J gene lost 2 bases, with 9 bases spanning the gap. The length of the CDR3 is 12 residues. Looked up from germline, CDR1 is MNHNS and CDR2 is SASEGT. The second PCR ran about 6 to 12 cycles with a sample-barcoded 5' primer and J-beta primers. Every single cDNA molecule received a tag from a template-switch adaptor with 12 random nucleotides. Each CDR3 protein gets one entry after TCRdb re-called the 5' RACE reads with MiXCR. Of some 900,000 distinct CDR3 sequences listed, 29% are singletons.

This receptor was taken from a woman older than 75 in good health. Material for sequencing was blood. The chain uses TRBV6-1 and TRBJ2-7; no definite D call. The CDR3 DNA reads as TGTGCCAGCACCTCGACCCCCTACGAGCAGTACTTC. Translated, it gives CASTSTPYEQYF.